These 7 T cell receptor beta chains were all obtained from the same sample, sequenced in a study of Ad26.COV2.S vaccination and SARS-CoV-2 variants. Treatment specified: some 20 received Ad26.COV2.S at low or high dose, single or two shots; five or six received placebo; per-sample allocation not given. All samples were drawn on day 63, counting from the first vaccine or placebo injection. Here immunoSEQ multiplex PCR was the method, and the copy in TCRdb shows in-frame clones only, minus some. The table has 500,000 or so clones, around 88% seen once. The input for sequencing was peripheral blood, taken in a trial of Ad26.COV2.S vaccine versus placebo. The source is a person between 18 and 59 years old who received the Ad26.COV2.S COVID-19 vaccine or a placebo.

This chain connects TRBV9 to TRBJ1-3; D is uncertain. CDR1 and CDR2 (germline): SGDLS, YYNGEE. The CDR3 spans 15 residues. V was cut by 0 bases and J by 5 bases, with 12 bases left in between. In nucleotides, the CDR3 is TGTGCCAGCAGCGTAGAAGGCAACATTAGAAACACCATATATTTT. Encoded protein: CASSVEGNIRNTIYF.

The gene calls are TRBV6-2 or TRBV6-3 and TRBJ1-5; D may be TRBD1 (5 bases). Trimming shortened V by 6 bases and J by 2 bases, and 20 bases separated the two germline ends. The CDR3 is 17 residues long. Looked up from germline, CDR1 is MNHEY and CDR2 is SVGEGT. The CDR3 reads CASSSDEGRAGNQPQHF. The DNA for the CDR3 is TGTGCCAGCAGCTCTGATGAGGGCAGGGCTGGCAATCAGCCCCAGCATTTT.

In this sample, this clone turned up many times. This chain connects TRBV5-1 to TRBJ2-3; the match to TRBD2 covers 8 bases. V was clipped by 0 bases and J by 2 bases; unmatched bases: 2. The V gene's germline CDR1 is SGHRS and CDR2 YFSETQ. The CDR3 sequence is 15 residues long. In DNA form, the CDR3 reads TGCGCCAGCAGCTTGGCTGGACTAGCCACAGATACGCAGTATTTT. Protein: CASSLAGLATDTQYF.

The chain links TRBV6-5 to TRBJ2-1; D possibly corresponds to TRBD2 (7 bases). Between the trimmed V and J ends, which lost 6 bases and 15 bases, there was a span of 18 bases. The CDR3 has 12 amino acids. CDR1 is MNHEY and CDR2 is SVGAGI in the germline V gene. The CDR3 DNA is TGTGCCAGCAGCCTAGGGGGAGGGAGGCGGTTCTTC. It translates to CASSLGGGRRFF.

The rearrangement joins TRBV6-5 to TRBJ1-1; 7 nucleotides line up with TRBD1. The CDR3 is made up of 12 amino acids. V lost 11 bases to trimming and J lost 2 bases; unmatched junction nucleotides: 5. Germline V gene lookup returns CDR1 MNHEY and CDR2 SVGAGI. Here the CDR3 reads CAVRQGNTEAFF. The CDR3 bases are TGTGCCGTCAGACAGGGTAACACTGAAGCTTTCTTT.

V usage is TRBV12-3 or TRBV12-4 and J usage is TRBJ2-7; D is tentatively TRBD1 or TRBD2 (5 bases each). The V end was cut by 2 bases, the J end by 12 bases, with 14 bases between. The CDR3 is made up of 12 amino acids. The CDR3 region is CASSLLFSGLYF. DNA of the CDR3: TGTGCCAGCAGTTTATTATTTTCGGGGCTGTACTTC.

The rearrangement links TRBV7-2 to TRBJ1-1; no clear D. Trimming stripped 0 bases from V and 10 bases from J, with 9 bases between. The CDR3 is made up of 12 amino acids. Germline V gives CDR1 SGHTA, CDR2 FQGNSA. CDR3 region: CASSLAPPLAFF. As DNA, the CDR3 is TGTGCCAGCAGCTTAGCCCCGCCCTTAGCTTTCTTT.